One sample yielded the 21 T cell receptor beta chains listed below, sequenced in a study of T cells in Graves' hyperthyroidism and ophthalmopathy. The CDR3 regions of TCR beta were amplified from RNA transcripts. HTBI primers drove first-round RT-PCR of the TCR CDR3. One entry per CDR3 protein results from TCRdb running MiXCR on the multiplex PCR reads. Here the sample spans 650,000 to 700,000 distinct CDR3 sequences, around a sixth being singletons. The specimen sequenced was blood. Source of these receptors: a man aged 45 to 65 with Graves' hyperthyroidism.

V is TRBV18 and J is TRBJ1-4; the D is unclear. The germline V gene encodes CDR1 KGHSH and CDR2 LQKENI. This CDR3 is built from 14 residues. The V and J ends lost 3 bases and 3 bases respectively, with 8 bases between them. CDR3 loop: CASSPSTPNEKLFF. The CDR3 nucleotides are TGTGCCAGCTCACCGTCGACCCCTAATGAAAAACTGTTTTTT. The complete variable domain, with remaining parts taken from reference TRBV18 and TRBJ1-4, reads NAGVMQNPRHLVRRRGQEARLRCSPMKGHSHVYWYRQLPEEGLKFMVYLQKENIIDESGMPKERFSAEFPKEGPSILRIQQVVRGDSAAYFCASSPSTPNEKLFFGSGTQLSVL.

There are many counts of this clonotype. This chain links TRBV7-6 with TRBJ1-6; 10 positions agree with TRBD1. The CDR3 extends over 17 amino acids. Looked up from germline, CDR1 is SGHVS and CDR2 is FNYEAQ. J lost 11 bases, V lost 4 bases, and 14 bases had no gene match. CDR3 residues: CASSSTIPGQGMAPLHF. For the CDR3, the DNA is TGTGCCAGCAGCTCTACAATCCCGGGACAGGGGATGGCACCCCTCCACTTT. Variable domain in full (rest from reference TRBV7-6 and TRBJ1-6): GAGVSQSPRYKVTKRGQDVALRCDPISGHVSLYWYRQALGQGPEFLTYFNYEAQQDKSGLPNDRFSAERPEGSISTLTIQRTEQRDSAMYRCASSSTIPGQGMAPLHFGNGTRLTVT.

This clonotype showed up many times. CDR3 amino acids: CASSLVGLEDTQYF. The CDR3 nucleotides are TGTGCCAGCAGCTTAGTGGGACTAGAAGATACGCAGTATTTT. The chain has TRBV7-2 and TRBJ2-3, with 8 bases fitting TRBD2. V shed 1 base and J 5 bases; nucleotides not matched to a gene: 2. The CDR3 extends over 14 amino acids. Germline V gives CDR1 SGHTA, CDR2 FQGNSA.

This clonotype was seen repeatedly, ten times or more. The CDR3 nucleotides are TGTGCCAGCACTACCGACAACCTCTGGGAAAAACTGTTTTTT. The encoded protein is CASTTDNLWEKLFF. The chain uses TRBV12-3 or TRBV12-4 and TRBJ1-4; D is undetermined. The CDR3 loop spans 14 amino acids. V lost 7 bases to trimming and J lost 8 bases, with 17 bases between them.

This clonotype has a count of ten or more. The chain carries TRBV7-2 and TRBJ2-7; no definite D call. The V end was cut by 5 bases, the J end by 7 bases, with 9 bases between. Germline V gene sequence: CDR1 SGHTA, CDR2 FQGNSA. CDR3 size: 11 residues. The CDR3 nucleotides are TGTGCCAGCAGCACTCGACTGGAGCAGTACTTC. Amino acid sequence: CASSTRLEQYF.

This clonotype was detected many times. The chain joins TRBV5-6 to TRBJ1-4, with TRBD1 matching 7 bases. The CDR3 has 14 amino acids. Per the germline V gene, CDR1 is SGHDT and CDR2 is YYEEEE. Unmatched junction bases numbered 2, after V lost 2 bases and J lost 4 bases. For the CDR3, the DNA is TGTGCCAGCAGCTTACAGGGGAATAATGAAAAACTGTTTTTT. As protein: CASSLQGNNEKLFF.

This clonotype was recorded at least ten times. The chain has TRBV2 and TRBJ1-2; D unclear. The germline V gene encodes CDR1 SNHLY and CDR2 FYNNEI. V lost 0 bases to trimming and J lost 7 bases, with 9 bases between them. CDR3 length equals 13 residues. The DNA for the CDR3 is TGTGCCAGCAGTGAAGCGCTTAGCAGTGGCTACACCTTC. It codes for CASSEALSSGYTF.

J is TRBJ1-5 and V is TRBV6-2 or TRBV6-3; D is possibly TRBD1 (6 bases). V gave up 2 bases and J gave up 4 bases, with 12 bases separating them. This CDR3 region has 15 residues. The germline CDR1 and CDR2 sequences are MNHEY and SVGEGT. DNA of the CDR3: TGTGCCAGCAGTTACCCCACAGGGATTAATCAGCCCCAGCATTTT. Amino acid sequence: CASSYPTGINQPQHF.

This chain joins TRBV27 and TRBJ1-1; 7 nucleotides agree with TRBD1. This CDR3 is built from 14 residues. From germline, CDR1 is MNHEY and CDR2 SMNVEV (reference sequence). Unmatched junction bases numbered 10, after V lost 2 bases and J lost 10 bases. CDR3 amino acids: CASSLQGGAFGAFF. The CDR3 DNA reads TGTGCCAGCAGTTTACAGGGGGGAGCTTTTGGAGCTTTCTTT.

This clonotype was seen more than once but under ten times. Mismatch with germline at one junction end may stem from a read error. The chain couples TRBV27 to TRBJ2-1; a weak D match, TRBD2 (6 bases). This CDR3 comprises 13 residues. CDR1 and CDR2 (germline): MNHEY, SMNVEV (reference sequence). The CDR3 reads CASSLSDYYEQFF. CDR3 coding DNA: TGTGCCAGCAGTTTATCGGACTACTATGAGCAGTTCTTC.

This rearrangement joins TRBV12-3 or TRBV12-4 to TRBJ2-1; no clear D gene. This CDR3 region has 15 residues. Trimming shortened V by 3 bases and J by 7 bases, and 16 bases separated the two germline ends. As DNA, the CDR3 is TGTGCCAGCAGTTTCGCCCCTGAGCTACTAAATGAGCAGTTCTTC. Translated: CASSFAPELLNEQFF.

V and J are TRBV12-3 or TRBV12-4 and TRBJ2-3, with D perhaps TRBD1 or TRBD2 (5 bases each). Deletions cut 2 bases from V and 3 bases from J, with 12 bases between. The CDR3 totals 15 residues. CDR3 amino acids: CASSLRGGATDTQYF. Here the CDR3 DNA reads TGTGCCAGCAGTTTACGTGGGGGTGCGACAGATACGCAGTATTTT.

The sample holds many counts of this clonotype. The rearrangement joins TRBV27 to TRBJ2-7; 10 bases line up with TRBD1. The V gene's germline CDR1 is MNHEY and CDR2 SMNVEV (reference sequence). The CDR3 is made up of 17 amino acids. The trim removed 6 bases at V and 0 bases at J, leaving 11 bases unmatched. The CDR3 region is CASRTGTGVTISYEQYF. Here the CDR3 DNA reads TGTGCCAGCAGAACCGGGACAGGGGTCACCATCTCCTACGAGCAGTACTTC.

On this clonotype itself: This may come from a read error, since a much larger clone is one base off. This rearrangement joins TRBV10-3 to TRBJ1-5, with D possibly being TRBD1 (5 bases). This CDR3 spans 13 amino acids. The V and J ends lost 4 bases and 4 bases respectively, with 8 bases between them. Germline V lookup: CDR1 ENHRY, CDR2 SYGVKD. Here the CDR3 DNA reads TGTGCCATCAGTGGGAACAGGAATCAGCCCCAGCATTTT. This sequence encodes CAISGNRNQPQHF.

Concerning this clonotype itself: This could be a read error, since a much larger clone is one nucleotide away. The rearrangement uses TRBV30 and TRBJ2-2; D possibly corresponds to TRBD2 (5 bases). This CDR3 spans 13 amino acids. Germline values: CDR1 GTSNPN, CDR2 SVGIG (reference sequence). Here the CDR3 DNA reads TGTGCCGGCACTAGAGCGAACGCCGGGGAGCTGTTTTTT. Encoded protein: CAGTRANAGELFF.

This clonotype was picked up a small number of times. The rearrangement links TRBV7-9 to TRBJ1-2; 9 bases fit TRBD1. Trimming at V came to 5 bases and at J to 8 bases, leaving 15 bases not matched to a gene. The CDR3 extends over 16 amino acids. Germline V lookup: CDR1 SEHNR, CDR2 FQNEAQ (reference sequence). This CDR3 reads CASSPDTGTGLGGYTF. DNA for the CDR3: TGTGCCAGCAGCCCAGACACCGGGACAGGGCTAGGGGGCTACACCTTC.

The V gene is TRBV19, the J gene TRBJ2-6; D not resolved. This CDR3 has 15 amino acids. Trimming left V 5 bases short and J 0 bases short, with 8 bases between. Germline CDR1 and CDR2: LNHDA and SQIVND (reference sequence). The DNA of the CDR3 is TGTGCCAGTAGTTGGGTCATCTCTGGGGCCAACGTCCTGACTTTC. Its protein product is CASSWVISGANVLTF.

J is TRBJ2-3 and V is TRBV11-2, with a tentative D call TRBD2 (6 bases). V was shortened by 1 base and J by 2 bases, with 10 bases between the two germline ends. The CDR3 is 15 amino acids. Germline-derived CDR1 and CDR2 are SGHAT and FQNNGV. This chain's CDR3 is CASSLVAVDTDTQYF. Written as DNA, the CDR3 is TGTGCCAGCAGCTTAGTAGCGGTCGACACAGATACGCAGTATTTT.

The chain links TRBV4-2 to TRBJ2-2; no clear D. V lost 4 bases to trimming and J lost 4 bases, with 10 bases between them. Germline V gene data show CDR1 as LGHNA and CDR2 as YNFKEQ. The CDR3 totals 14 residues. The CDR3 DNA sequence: TGTGCCAGCAGCCTATCCCCCGGCACCGGGGAGCTGTTTTTT. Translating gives CASSLSPGTGELFF.

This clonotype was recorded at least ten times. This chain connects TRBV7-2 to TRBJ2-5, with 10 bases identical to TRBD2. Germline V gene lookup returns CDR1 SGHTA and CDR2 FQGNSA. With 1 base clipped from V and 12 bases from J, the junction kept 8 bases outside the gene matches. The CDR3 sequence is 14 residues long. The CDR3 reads CASSLGASGRGKYF. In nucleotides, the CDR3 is TGTGCCAGCAGCTTAGGGGCTAGCGGGAGAGGAAAGTACTTC.

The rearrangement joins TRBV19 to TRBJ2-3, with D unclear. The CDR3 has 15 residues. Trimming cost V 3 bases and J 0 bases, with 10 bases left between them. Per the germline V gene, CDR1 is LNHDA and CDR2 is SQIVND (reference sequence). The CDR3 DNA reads TGTGCCAGTAGTATTGACATCCCTAGCACAGATACGCAGTATTTT. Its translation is CASSIDIPSTDTQYF.